The 21 T cell receptor beta chains listed next were all sequenced from one sample in a study of cytomegalovirus exposure and HLA in healthy donors. The PCR employed 60 Vbeta primers together with 13 Jbeta primers. Produced via immunoSEQ multiplex PCR; TCRdb's table is partial and in-frame only. There are about 180,000 clones in the sample; around 82% occur only once, and around 2.3% lies in the top ten. The sequenced sample consisted of PBMCs. The source is a woman in her twenties or thirties in good health and CMV-seropositive.

This clone was observed at least ten times. The chain combines TRBV10-1 with TRBJ2-2; D perhaps matches TRBD1 (6 bases). Trimming removed 6 bases from V and 1 base from J, with 9 bases in between. Per germline, CDR1 WNHNN and CDR2 SYGVQD (reference sequence). This CDR3 spans 14 amino acids. CDR3 in DNA: TGCGCCAGCAGCGGACAGATGAACACCGGGGAGCTGTTTTTT. This sequence encodes CASSGQMNTGELFF.

The J gene is TRBJ2-1, the V gene TRBV4-3, with D unclear. With 1 base removed from V and 8 bases from J, the gap between germline ends came to 3 bases. Germline assignment: CDR1 LGHNA and CDR2 YSLEER. The CDR3 length is 11 residues. The CDR3 spells CASSQVYEQFF. In nucleotides, the CDR3 is TGCGCCAGCAGCCAAGTATATGAGCAGTTCTTC.

The genes are TRBV25-1 and TRBJ2-3; 10 bases fit TRBD2. In germline, CDR1 is MGHDK, CDR2 SYGVNS. The CDR3 is 15 amino acids. With 7 bases clipped from V and 5 bases from J, the junction kept 9 bases outside the gene matches. The CDR3 loop reads CASTPSGGAQDTQYF. CDR3 DNA: TGTGCCAGCACCCCAAGCGGGGGGGCCCAAGATACGCAGTATTTT.

V gene TRBV7-7 combines with J gene TRBJ2-5, with unresolved D. Trimming removed 5 bases at V and 2 bases at J, with 6 bases between. CDR1 and CDR2 from the germline V gene are SSHAT and FNYEAQ (reference sequence). This CDR3 is built from 12 residues. The CDR3 is CASSHMQETQYF. CDR3 nucleotides: TGTGCCAGCAGCCACATGCAAGAGACCCAGTACTTC.

The chain employs TRBV5-4 and TRBJ1-4, with 8 bases identical to TRBD1. There are 15 residues in the CDR3. The J segment lost 3 bases and the V segment lost 4 bases, leaving 5 bases of the junction unmatched. Germline loops: CDR1 SGHNT, CDR2 YYREEE (reference sequence). For the CDR3, the DNA is TGTGCCAGCAGCAGAGACAGGGGCGCTAATGAAAAACTGTTTTTT. As protein: CASSRDRGANEKLFF.

CDR3 in DNA: TGCAGTGCTAGAGCGGGAGCAAGCTACACCTTC. This translates into CSARAGASYTF. This chain uses TRBV20-1 with TRBJ1-2, with D unresolved. This CDR3 comprises 11 residues. The V end lost 1 base, the J end lost 9 bases, and 9 bases lay between the germline ends. The germline V gene has CDR1 DFQATT and CDR2 SNEGSKA (reference sequence).

The chain carries TRBV18 and TRBJ1-2, with D unclear. With 3 bases removed from V and 7 bases from J, the gap between germline ends came to 12 bases. Germline CDR1 and CDR2: KGHSH and LQKENI. CDR3 length: 13 amino acids. The CDR3 nucleotides are TGTGCCAGCTCACCTTGGGCAGGAGGTGGCTACACCTTC. Protein sequence: CASSPWAGGGYTF.

The CDR3 nucleotides read TGTGCCAGCAGCTTATGGACAGGGGCACCAAGCGAGCAGTACTTC. It translates to CASSLWTGAPSEQYF. The J gene is TRBJ2-7, the V gene TRBV7-2; 9 nucleotides agree with TRBD1. J was trimmed by 6 bases and V by 2 bases; bases with no gene match: 8. Germline CDR1 is SGHTA and CDR2 is FQGNSA. The CDR3 has 15 residues.

This clone was detected once. The chain uses TRBV5-1 and TRBJ2-1; 7 nucleotides agree with TRBD1. V shed 0 bases and J 10 bases; nucleotides not matched to a gene: 10. The CDR3 spans 15 residues. Germline CDR1 and CDR2: SGHRS and YFSETQ. CDR3 residues: CASSLGQGNLREQFF. CDR3 nucleotides: TGCGCCAGCAGCTTGGGACAGGGTAATCTGCGGGAGCAGTTCTTC.

CDR3 region: CASSQVRQGSNEKLFF. The CDR3 coding sequence is TGTGCCAGCAGCCAAGTCCGACAGGGAAGTAATGAAAAACTGTTTTTT. The rearrangement uses TRBV4-2 and TRBJ1-4; 7 nucleotides align to TRBD1. Looked up from germline, CDR1 is LGHNA and CDR2 is YNFKEQ. The ends lost 1 base at V and 4 bases at J; junction bases unmatched: 6. This CDR3 is 16 amino acids long.

The chain uses TRBV28 and TRBJ1-5; D gene unclear. The CDR3 is made up of 18 amino acids. V lost 3 bases and J 0 bases, leaving 18 bases between the germline ends. Looked up from germline, CDR1 is MDHEN and CDR2 is SYDVKM. The CDR3 protein is CASSFLSGFRDSNQPQHF. CDR3 DNA: TGTGCCAGCAGTTTCTTATCGGGGTTTAGGGATAGCAATCAGCCCCAGCATTTT.

The rearrangement links TRBV27 to TRBJ2-5; 8 bases fit TRBD1. The J call is uncertain, as TRBJ2-7 better fits the DNA end. Germline assignment: CDR1 MNHEY and CDR2 SMNVEV (reference sequence). This CDR3 spans 15 amino acids. The CDR3 loop is CASSFRGQDAYEQYF. CDR3 nucleotide sequence: TGTGCCAGCAGTTTTCGGGGACAGGATGCCTACGAGCAGTACTTC.

Points on this clone: Other DNA sequences from this sample encode an identical CDR3 as well. The chain uses TRBV11-2 and TRBJ1-3; D not resolved. The ends were cut back, 5 bases at V and 4 bases at J, with 3 bases in the middle. Germline assignment: CDR1 SGHAT and CDR2 FQNNGV. The CDR3 is 11 amino acids. The CDR3 nucleotides are TGTGCCAGCAGCCTAGGAAACACCATATATTTT. Translated, it gives CASSLGNTIYF.

This clone came up once. The V gene is TRBV28, the J gene TRBJ1-1; D is unresolved. Trimming removed 2 bases from V and 0 bases from J, with 4 bases in between. The CDR3 has 13 residues. The V gene's germline CDR1 is MDHEN and CDR2 SYDVKM. CDR3 in DNA: TGTGCCAGCAGTTTAATATTGAACACTGAAGCTTTCTTT. Translation: CASSLILNTEAFF.

This chain uses TRBV27 with TRBJ2-5; maybe TRBD1 (7 bases). Trimming cost V 5 bases and J 4 bases, with 14 bases left between them. The CDR3 length is 14 residues. From germline, CDR1 is MNHEY and CDR2 SMNVEV (reference sequence). In DNA form, the CDR3 reads TGTGCCAGCAGTCCTGCCAGGGGGGCAGAGACCCAGTACTTC. Protein sequence: CASSPARGAETQYF.

The chain uses TRBV13 and TRBJ2-3; tentatively, D is TRBD2 (5 bases). This CDR3 is built from 17 residues. Trimming removed 1 base at V and 9 bases at J, with 23 bases between. The germline V gene has CDR1 PRHDT and CDR2 FYEKMQ (reference sequence). The CDR3 coding sequence is TGTGCCAGCAGCTTAGAACTGCCCCTTCTCCCCCCGGGGACGCAGTATTTT. Protein: CASSLELPLLPPGTQYF.

The chain recombines TRBV9 with TRBJ2-7, with D uncertain. Trimming cost V 0 bases and J 2 bases, with 12 bases left between them. The germline V gene has CDR1 SGDLS and CDR2 YYNGEE. This CDR3 comprises 15 residues. As DNA, the CDR3 is TGTGCCAGCAGCGTAGCAGAGACAAGAACCTACGAGCAGTACTTC. The encoded protein is CASSVAETRTYEQYF. Variable domain in full (rest from reference TRBV9 and TRBJ2-7): DSGVTQTPKHLITATGQRVTLRCSPRSGDLSVYWYQQSLDQGLQFLIQYYNGEERAKGNILERFSAQQFPDLHSELNLSSLELGDSALYFCASSVAETRTYEQYFGPGTRLTVT.

V and J are TRBV29-1 and TRBJ1-2; D may be TRBD1 (5 bases). Germline assignment: CDR1 SQVTM and CDR2 ANQGSEA. Trimming cost V 5 bases and J 4 bases, with 11 bases left between them. The CDR3 consists of 12 residues. The CDR3 spells CSVSSQGYGYTF. The CDR3 coding sequence is TGCAGCGTTTCGTCGCAGGGCTATGGCTACACCTTC.

The genes are TRBV7-6 and TRBJ2-3, with D perhaps matching TRBD1 (5 bases). Germline V CDR1 and CDR2: SGHVS, FNYEAQ. V dropped 3 bases and J dropped 3 bases, with 16 bases sitting between them. This CDR3 region has 16 residues. The CDR3 protein is CASSFRPLTVTDTQYF. The CDR3 region has the DNA TGTGCCAGCAGCTTTAGGCCCCTGACAGTTACAGATACGCAGTATTTT.

V usage is TRBV5-5 and J usage is TRBJ1-2; D not resolved. Trimming took off 0 bases at V and 6 bases at J, with 12 bases between the two ends. The CDR3 sequence is 14 residues long. Germline V CDR1 and CDR2: SGHKS, YYEKEE (reference sequence). CDR3 residues: CASSLAVPVDGYTF. CDR3 DNA: TGTGCCAGCAGCTTGGCAGTGCCAGTTGATGGCTACACCTTC.

The chain couples TRBV9 to TRBJ2-3; D perhaps matches TRBD2 (5 bases). The CDR3 sequence is 14 residues long. Trimming cost V 6 bases and J 0 bases, with 11 bases left between them. In germline, CDR1 is SGDLS, CDR2 YYNGEE. The CDR3 here is CASNGGLSTDTQYF. CDR3 DNA sequence: TGTGCCAGCAATGGCGGGCTAAGCACAGATACGCAGTATTTT.